Only a few counts were recorded for the clone carrying this T cell receptor (beta chain). Antigen specificity is unknown. A read error may produce the germline difference seen at one junction end. Time point noted: sample taken at primary tumor resection. Unsorted whole RNA samples from tumor, nontumor lung or frozen PBMC were sequenced. A total of around 76 untreated early-stage non-small cell lung cancer patients served as donors. In the library, each TCR cDNA molecule bore its own unique molecular identifier. A single record per CDR3 protein comes from TCRdb applying MiXCR to the 5' RACE reads. The sample holds about 50,000 distinct CDR3 sequences, approximately 7.6% seen once. These data originate in a study of spatial heterogeneity in lung cancer. Study overall: As counted in raw reads, each unique TCR and UMI combination appeared more than ten times on average.

CDR3 length: 15 amino acids. CDR1 and CDR2 (germline): SNHLY, FYNNEI. Study-wide results and limits: Ubiquitous expanded tumor TCRs were seen in blood more at resection than at follow-up.

Sequencing used PBMCs, obtained at surgery. The clonotype comes from a female donor with early-stage non-small cell lung cancer. The chain has TRBV2 and TRBJ1-4; D might be TRBD1 (6 bases). This chain's CDR3 is CASSITGFPNGKLFF. CDR3 in DNA: TGTGCCAGCAGTATAACAGGGTTCCCGAATGGAAAACTGTTTTTT.